The 29 T cell receptor beta chains listed next were all sequenced from one sample in a study of T-cell memory formation after mild COVID-19. TCRdb reprocessed the 5' RACE reads via MiXCR and lists one record per CDR3 protein. The table has 550,000 to 600,000 distinct CDR3 sequences, less than 25% seen once. The source material was PBMCs or a T cell subset sorted from them (not recorded which). These receptor sequences come from an adult woman who had mild COVID-19 (a few samples of this study predate the infection). Cell type and time point are not known.

The V call is TRBV20-1, the J call TRBJ1-2, with 10 positions matching TRBD1. Per the germline V gene, CDR1 is DFQATT and CDR2 is SNEGSKA (reference sequence). The CDR3 consists of 14 residues. J was trimmed by 5 bases and V by 5 bases; bases with no gene match: 8. The CDR3 DNA sequence: TGCAGTGCTCCCGACAGGGGGCTTGGATATGGCTACACCTTC. This encodes CSAPDRGLGYGYTF.

The chain has TRBV24-1 and TRBJ2-7; D ambiguous. The CDR3 contains 13 residues. V was shortened by 4 bases and J by 5 bases, with 11 bases between the two germline ends. CDR1 is KGHDR, CDR2 SFDVKD, per germline. The CDR3, as DNA: TGTGCCACCAGTGACCCTGGGATCAACGAGCAGTACTTC. Translating it yields CATSDPGINEQYF.

This clonotype was seen a few times. The chain joins TRBV12-3 or TRBV12-4 to TRBJ2-5, with 16 bases matching TRBD2. There are 17 residues in the CDR3. Trimming took 6 bases from V and 1 from J; bases not matched to a gene: 5. The CDR3 bases are TGTGCCAGCAGGGGACTAGCGGGAGGGATACCCCAAGAGACCCAGTACTTC. Translating it yields CASRGLAGGIPQETQYF.

The chain is built from TRBV29-1 and TRBJ2-5; D is perhaps TRBD2 (5 bases). The CDR3 consists of 12 residues. Germline V lookup: CDR1 SQVTM, CDR2 ANQGSEA. Trimming took off 7 bases at V and 5 bases at J, with 14 bases between the two ends. CDR3 coding DNA: TGCAGCGCAACGACCGGGAAGGAGACCCAGTACTTC. It codes for CSATTGKETQYF. The variable domain in full, completed from reference TRBV29-1 and TRBJ2-5, reads SAVISQKPSRDICQRGTSLTIQCQVDSQVTMMFWYRQQPGQSLTLIATANQGSEATYESGFVIDKFPISRPNLTFSTLTVSNMSPEDSSIYLCSATTGKETQYFGPGTRLLVL.

The table lists this clonotype with a few counts. The chain has TRBV29-1 and TRBJ2-2; no definite D call. V was trimmed by 6 bases and J by 0 bases, leaving 14 bases between them. From germline, CDR1 is SQVTM and CDR2 ANQGSEA. This CDR3 has 15 residues. CDR3: CSVVTASSNTGELFF. The CDR3 coding sequence is TGCAGCGTCGTTACTGCTTCTTCGAACACCGGGGAGCTGTTTTTT.

This clonotype was detected a few times. The chain recombines TRBV24-1 with TRBJ2-1, with 14 bases that match TRBD2. V was pared by 2 bases and J by 1 base, with 9 bases of the junction left unmatched. Germline V gene lookup returns CDR1 KGHDR and CDR2 SFDVKD. CDR3 length: 20 amino acids. This CDR3 is CATSDSAGTSGSRSYNEQFF. The CDR3 DNA sequence: TGTGCCACCAGTGATTCGGCCGGGACTAGCGGGAGTAGATCCTACAATGAGCAGTTCTTC.

The V call is TRBV14, the J call TRBJ1-6; D gene uncertain. V was trimmed by 4 bases and J by 6 bases, leaving 7 bases between them. Germline V lookup: CDR1 SGHDN, CDR2 FVKESK. The CDR3 is 13 residues long. The DNA of the CDR3 is TGTGCCAGCAGCCCGGGCCCTAATTCACCCCTCCACTTT. It encodes CASSPGPNSPLHF.

This clonotype appeared a few times. The chain has TRBV4-1 and TRBJ1-1; no clear D gene. V dropped 0 bases and J dropped 1 base, with 15 bases sitting between them. Germline V gene data show CDR1 as MGHRA and CDR2 as YSYEKL. This CDR3 is built from 17 residues. CDR3 in amino acids: CASSQDPSRLTNTEAFF. In DNA, the CDR3 is TGCGCCAGCAGCCAAGATCCGAGTCGGCTTACGAACACTGAAGCTTTCTTT.

This clonotype was counted between two and nine times. The chain employs TRBV5-1 and TRBJ2-3, with D tentatively TRBD1 or TRBD2 (5 bases each). Germline CDR1 SGHRS, CDR2 YFSETQ. This CDR3 contains 16 residues. The V end was cut by 5 bases, the J end by 2 bases, with 18 bases between. The CDR3 loop reads CASSSGTSGDTDTQYF. The CDR3 nucleotides are TGCGCCAGCAGTTCCGGGACCTCTGGGGACACAGATACGCAGTATTTT.

The chain couples TRBV24-1 to TRBJ2-7; TRBD2 might be the D (5 bases). The CDR3 has 14 amino acids. V was pared by 3 bases and J by 6 bases, with 14 bases between. CDR1 is KGHDR, CDR2 SFDVKD, per germline. This CDR3 reads CATSDTGLASEQYF. The CDR3 coding sequence is TGTGCCACCAGTGATACCGGACTGGCCTCCGAGCAGTACTTC.

The rearrangement links TRBV7-3 to TRBJ2-3, with 13 positions matching TRBD2. Trimming cost V 4 bases and J 3 bases; bases outside gene matches: 4. The CDR3 is 16 residues long. Germline V gene lookup returns CDR1 SGHTA and CDR2 FQGTGA. The CDR3 spells CASSSGLAGETDTQYF. The CDR3 DNA reads as TGTGCCAGCAGCTCCGGACTAGCGGGGGAAACAGATACGCAGTATTTT.

The V and J genes are TRBV24-1 and TRBJ2-2; D is uncertain. The germline V gene has CDR1 KGHDR and CDR2 SFDVKD. There are 17 residues in the CDR3. The V gene lost 5 bases and the J gene lost 0 bases, with 15 bases spanning the gap. The CDR3 DNA reads TGTGCCACCAGTGCTGCCCGGTACACGGCGAACACCGGGGAGCTGTTTTTT. This translates into CATSAARYTANTGELFF.

The chain links TRBV5-1 to TRBJ2-3; D uncertain. This CDR3 has 13 amino acids. Germline lookup yields CDR1 SGHRS and CDR2 YFSETQ. The V end lost 2 bases, the J end lost 5 bases, and 9 bases lay between the germline ends. This CDR3 is CASSLQIGDTQYF. CDR3 DNA sequence: TGCGCCAGCAGCTTACAAATAGGAGATACGCAGTATTTT.

This clonotype was seen a few times. The gene calls are TRBV20-1 and TRBJ2-3, with 8 bases that match TRBD2. V lost 1 base to trimming and J lost 1 base; unmatched junction nucleotides: 10. Per germline, CDR1 DFQATT and CDR2 SNEGSKA (reference sequence). The CDR3 runs 17 residues. The CDR3, as DNA: TGCAGTGCTAGAGCCCCGCATGGTAGCGGGGGCACAGATACGCAGTATTTT. Protein product: CSARAPHGSGGTDTQYF.

Only a few counts were recorded for this clonotype. This sequence joins TRBV5-4 and TRBJ2-7; maybe TRBD2 (5 bases). The ends were cut back, 0 bases at V and 2 bases at J, with 12 bases in the middle. CDR3 size: 15 residues. Germline CDR1 and CDR2: SGHNT and YYREEE (reference sequence). The CDR3 here is CASSLGSSGAYEQYF. Here the CDR3 DNA reads TGTGCCAGCAGCTTGGGATCCAGCGGCGCCTACGAGCAGTACTTC.

This clonotype was seen a handful of times. The gene calls are TRBV29-1 and TRBJ2-2, with unresolved D. V lost 0 bases, J lost 0 bases, and 5 bases lay in between. Germline CDR1 is SQVTM and CDR2 is ANQGSEA. There are 14 residues in the CDR3. DNA for the CDR3: TGCAGCGTTGAAGATGGGGCGAACACCGGGGAGCTGTTTTTT. Translation gives CSVEDGANTGELFF.

The chain is built from TRBV20-1 and TRBJ2-1, with TRBD2 identical over 9 bases. This CDR3 has 13 amino acids. The junction had 8 bases not matched to a gene; V was cut back by 5 bases and J by 9 bases. Germline-derived CDR1 and CDR2 are DFQATT and SNEGSKA (reference sequence). CDR3 bases: TGCAGTGCTGGTGGGGGACTAGCTCTTGAGCAGTTCTTC. This sequence encodes CSAGGGLALEQFF.

The sample holds a few counts of this clonotype. The rearrangement uses TRBV3-1 and TRBJ1-2, with 7 bases fitting TRBD1. Per germline, CDR1 LGHDT and CDR2 YNNKEL (reference sequence). V shed 4 bases and J 8 bases; nucleotides not matched to a gene: 13. This CDR3 comprises 15 residues. The CDR3 DNA is TGTGCCAGCAGCCTGGGGGACAGTGCGGTCCGAGGCTACACCTTC. This translates into CASSLGDSAVRGYTF.

This chain uses TRBV29-1 with TRBJ2-2; D uncertain. The CDR3 extends over 13 amino acids. The germline V gene has CDR1 SQVTM and CDR2 ANQGSEA. The V end lost 6 bases, the J end lost 0 bases, and 8 bases lay between the germline ends. CDR3 DNA: TGCAGCGTGGAGCAGGCGAACACCGGGGAGCTGTTTTTT. Its protein product is CSVEQANTGELFF.

This clonotype showed up just a few times. This chain links TRBV12-3 or TRBV12-4 with TRBJ2-5; the D is unclear. The CDR3 has 12 residues. Trimming stripped 6 bases from V and 7 bases from J, with 12 bases between. Here the CDR3 DNA reads TGTGCCAGCAGCCCCACGGCTGGGACCCAGTACTTC. Translating gives CASSPTAGTQYF.

This CDR3 is CASSPLGTGNYGYTF. Written as DNA, the CDR3 is TGTGCCAGCAGTCCGCTCGGGACAGGGAACTATGGCTACACCTTC. This chain connects TRBV28 to TRBJ1-2; 9 bases match TRBD1. CDR1 is MDHEN and CDR2 is SYDVKM in the germline V gene. CDR3 length equals 15 residues. J gave up 2 bases and V 5 bases, and 6 bases lay outside the gene matches.

This chain uses TRBV25-1 with TRBJ2-1; D gene uncertain. Germline V gene lookup returns CDR1 MGHDK and CDR2 SYGVNS. Trimming cost V 4 bases and J 4 bases, with 11 bases left between them. The length of the CDR3 is 14 residues. CDR3 loop: CASSVEHVYNEQFF. The CDR3, as DNA: TGTGCCAGCAGTGTCGAACACGTTTACAATGAGCAGTTCTTC.

This clonotype was counted a few times. This chain joins TRBV10-3 and TRBJ2-1; possible D gene TRBD1, 6 bases. Germline loops: CDR1 ENHRY, CDR2 SYGVKD. This CDR3 is built from 18 residues. Trimming shortened V by 3 bases and J by 0 bases, and 18 bases separated the two germline ends. The CDR3 protein is CAISDPNPGASSYNEQFF. The CDR3 DNA is TGTGCCATCAGTGATCCAAACCCAGGGGCGAGCTCCTACAATGAGCAGTTCTTC.

This clonotype was detected many times. The J gene is TRBJ1-1, the V gene TRBV6-5; D unresolved. The V and J ends lost 3 bases and 1 base respectively, with 9 bases between them. There are 14 residues in the CDR3. Germline V gives CDR1 MNHEY, CDR2 SVGAGI. CDR3 residues: CASSYSRGNTEAFF. The CDR3 region has the DNA TGTGCCAGCAGTTATAGCCGGGGGAACACTGAAGCTTTCTTT.

The gene calls are TRBV6-5 and TRBJ1-3; no definite D call. CDR3 length: 15 residues. V was pared by 2 bases and J by 0 bases, with 8 bases between. The germline gives CDR1 MNHEY, CDR2 SVGAGI. CDR3 in amino acids: CASSYALSSGNTIYF. CDR3 sequence (DNA): TGTGCCAGCAGTTACGCGCTCTCCTCTGGAAACACCATATATTTT.

The chain combines TRBV12-5 with TRBJ2-7, with D uncertain. The germline V gene encodes CDR1 LGHNT and CDR2 FRNRAP. Trimming shortened V by 6 bases and J by 0 bases, and 12 bases separated the two germline ends. The CDR3 runs to 14 residues. CDR3 sequence (DNA): TGTGCTAGTGGGATTTCGACCTTCTCCTACGAGCAGTACTTC. This encodes CASGISTFSYEQYF.

This clonotype was seen only a few times. The chain carries TRBV5-1 and TRBJ2-2; no clear D gene. This CDR3 has 16 residues. Germline V gene sequence: CDR1 SGHRS, CDR2 YFSETQ. V was shortened by 0 bases and J by 0 bases, with 9 bases between the two germline ends. The CDR3 sequence is CASSLGADANTGELFF. The CDR3 DNA reads as TGCGCCAGCAGCTTGGGGGCAGATGCGAACACCGGGGAGCTGTTTTTT.

This clonotype was recorded a few times. V gene TRBV7-9 combines with J gene TRBJ1-1; 10 nucleotides line up with TRBD1. After removal of 1 base from V and 4 bases from J, the junction contained 6 bases not matched to a gene. The germline V gene has CDR1 SEHNR and CDR2 FQNEAQ (reference sequence). The CDR3 contains 16 residues. DNA of the CDR3: TGTGCCAGCAGCTTAGGTGGGACAGGGGCTAGCACTGAAGCTTTCTTT. This translates into CASSLGGTGASTEAFF.

The V gene is TRBV6-1, the J gene TRBJ2-3, with 11 bases identical to TRBD2. In germline, CDR1 is MNHNS, CDR2 SASEGT. This CDR3 has 16 residues. V shed 3 bases, J shed 5 bases, and the junction held 7 bases outside the gene matches. DNA for the CDR3: TGTGCCAGCAGTGATCTTAGCGGGGGGGCCTTAGATACGCAGTATTTT. Residues: CASSDLSGGALDTQYF.